This T cell receptor beta chain came from a study of T cell responses to AZD1222 COVID-19 vaccine. Broader study findings: Females outnumbered males among donors, who were mostly white British; clonal diversity was possibly underestimated. It was only after the peak T cell response that any repertoires were sampled. The study found Spike-specific TCR breadth and depth rose after two AZD1222 doses. Only six people who got AZD1222 tested seropositive at baseline.

Turning to this clone: Its matching antigen is unknown.

This CDR3 is built from 17 residues. The germline V gene encodes CDR1 MNHEY and CDR2 SMNVEV (reference sequence). V gave up 7 bases and J gave up 0 bases; unmatched junction bases: 14. Profiled with immunoSEQ multiplex PCR; TCRdb holds only in-frame clones, not every one. The table records about 120,000 clones, 85% to 90% of them present only once. The source was peripheral blood, collected on day 0 of AZD1222 vaccination. The V gene is TRBV27, the J gene TRBJ2-7; 8 nucleotides match TRBD1. The TCR comes from an adult in good health. CDR3 loop: CASTPGWGDRGSYEQYF. The CDR3 nucleotides read TGTGCCAGCACCCCCGGATGGGGAGACAGGGGCTCCTACGAGCAGTACTTC.